This T cell receptor (beta chain) stems from a study of cytomegalovirus exposure and HLA in healthy donors. Looking at the study overall: There were roughly 80 million unique TCRs (from HLA-typed donors) in an early data release. Study results and caveats: Among TCR beta chains of equal frequency, HLA-associated ones were more clonally expanded in a later analysis.

The CDR3 is 13 residues long. Per the germline V gene, CDR1 is SEHNR and CDR2 is FQNEAQ (reference sequence). V lost 5 bases and J 0 bases, leaving 7 bases between the germline ends. The PCR had 60 Vbeta and 13 Jbeta primers. The assay was immunoSEQ multiplex PCR, and TCRdb's table has in-frame clones only and misses some. The top ten hold 4.9% of the sample, which has some 76,000 clones, 65% to 85% seen once. About this clone: Its antigen remains unidentified.

This receptor was taken from a man aged 55 to 70 in good health and CMV-seropositive. The V gene is TRBV7-9, the J gene TRBJ1-1, with D possibly TRBD1 on 5 matching bases. Material for sequencing was PBMCs. CDR3 nucleotides: TGTGCCAGCAGCGCGACAGTGAACACTGAAGCTTTCTTT. Encoded protein: CASSATVNTEAFF. The variable domain in full, completed from reference TRBV7-9 and TRBJ1-1, reads DTGVSQNPRHKITKRGQNVTFRCDPISEHNRLYWYRQTLGQGPEFLTYFQNEAQLEKSRLLSDRFSAERPKGSFSTLEIQRTEQGDSAMYLCASSATVNTEAFFGQGTRLTVV.